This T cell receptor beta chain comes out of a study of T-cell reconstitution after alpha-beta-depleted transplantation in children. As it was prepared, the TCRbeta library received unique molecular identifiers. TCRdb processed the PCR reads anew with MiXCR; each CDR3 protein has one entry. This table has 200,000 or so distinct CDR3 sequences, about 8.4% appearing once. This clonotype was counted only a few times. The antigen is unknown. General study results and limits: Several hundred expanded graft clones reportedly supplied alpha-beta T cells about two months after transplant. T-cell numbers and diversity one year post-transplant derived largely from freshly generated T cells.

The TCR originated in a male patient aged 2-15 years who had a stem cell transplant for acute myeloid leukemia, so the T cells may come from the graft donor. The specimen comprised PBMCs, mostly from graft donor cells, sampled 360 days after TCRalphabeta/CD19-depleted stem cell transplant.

CDR3 nucleotides: TGCAGCGTTCCCGATGTCACTGAAGCTTTCTTT. Translating gives CSVPDVTEAFF. The chain links TRBV29-1 to TRBJ1-1; D ambiguous. The CDR3 length is 11 residues. The germline CDR1 and CDR2 sequences are SQVTM and ANQGSEA. The germline V and J ends were trimmed by 5 bases and 4 bases, with 8 bases remaining between them.